The 26 T cell receptor beta chains listed next were all sequenced from one sample in a study of T cell changes during pregnancy in multiple sclerosis. Some clones are missing from TCRdb's copy, which holds only in-frame ones; the method was immunoSEQ multiplex PCR. This sample yields under 80,000 clones, of which roughly 92% are seen a single time; 2% to 2.5% belongs to the top ten. Sequenced material: peripheral blood, taken before pregnancy. The receptor source for this set is a female donor with multiple sclerosis, enrolled in a pregnancy study.

The CDR3 bases are TGTGCCAGCAGTGAAGTACTAGCGGGAGGTCCCCACGAGCAGTACTTC. It codes for CASSEVLAGGPHEQYF. The chain carries TRBV6-1 and TRBJ2-7, with 12 bases that match TRBD2. Germline V gene data show CDR1 as MNHNS and CDR2 as SASEGT. The length of the CDR3 is 16 residues. V was pared by 1 base and J by 5 bases, with 6 bases of the junction left unmatched.

The chain uses TRBV5-8 and TRBJ2-7; 9 positions agree with TRBD1. J lost 5 bases, V lost 5 bases, and 8 bases had no gene match. CDR1 and CDR2 (germline): SGHTS, YDEGEE. The CDR3 is 14 amino acids. The CDR3 protein is CASSLGGQGNEQYF. The CDR3 nucleotides are TGTGCCAGCAGTCTCGGGGGACAGGGCAACGAGCAGTACTTC.

This chain uses TRBV10-3 with TRBJ1-1; no reliable D call. Between the trimmed V and J ends, which lost 2 bases and 3 bases, there was a span of 7 bases. The length of the CDR3 is 13 residues. The germline V gene has CDR1 ENHRY and CDR2 SYGVKD. The CDR3 nucleotides are TGTGCCATCAGTGAGGGAGGCTACACTGAAGCTTTCTTT. It yields the protein CAISEGGYTEAFF.

The V gene is TRBV5-1, the J gene TRBJ2-5; D is ambiguous. This CDR3 contains 13 residues. CDR1 is SGHRS and CDR2 is YFSETQ in the germline V gene. The V and J ends lost 0 bases and 5 bases respectively, with 8 bases between them. DNA for the CDR3: TGCGCCAGCAGCTTGGGTGGCCGCGAGACCCAGTACTTC. Its translation: CASSLGGRETQYF.

The chain combines TRBV6-5 with TRBJ1-1; 7 bases align to TRBD1. The V gene end was trimmed by 5 bases and the J gene end by 1 base; junction bases not matched to a gene: 7. Germline V gene sequence: CDR1 MNHEY, CDR2 SVGAGI. The CDR3 has 15 amino acids. CDR3 residues: CASSPDRAWNTEAFF. CDR3 bases: TGTGCCAGCAGTCCCGACAGGGCATGGAACACTGAAGCTTTCTTT.

V gene TRBV4-2 combines with J gene TRBJ1-1; D is undetermined. The CDR3 is 13 residues long. From germline, CDR1 is LGHNA and CDR2 YNFKEQ. V dropped 0 bases and J dropped 1 base, with 3 bases sitting between them. The CDR3: CASSQDRNTEAFF. The CDR3, as DNA: TGTGCCAGCAGCCAAGACAGGAACACTGAAGCTTTCTTT.

The chain carries TRBV30 and TRBJ2-1, with D tentatively TRBD1 or TRBD2 (5 bases each). Germline assignment: CDR1 GTSNPN and CDR2 SVGIG (reference sequence). Trimming left V 8 bases short and J 6 bases short, with 20 bases between. This CDR3 has 14 amino acids. For the CDR3, the DNA is TGTGCCGGGACGGTGGGTCTCCCGGGCAATGAGCAGTTCTTC. Its protein is CAGTVGLPGNEQFF. Based on the CDR3 plus reference TRBV30 and TRBJ2-1, the full variable domain is SQTIHQWPATLVQPVGSPLSLECTVEGTSNPNLYWYRQAAGRGLQLLFYSVGIGQISSEVPQNLSASRPQDRQFILSSKKLLLSDSGFYLCAGTVGLPGNEQFFGPGTRLTVL.

This chain uses TRBV9 with TRBJ1-1; a possible D gene is TRBD1 (6 bases). The germline V gene encodes CDR1 SGDLS and CDR2 YYNGEE. The CDR3 length is 16 residues. V was cut by 0 bases and J by 5 bases, with 17 bases left in between. The DNA of the CDR3 is TGTGCCAGCAGCGTAGTGGACAGAGTAGTTGTAACTGAAGCTTTCTTT. Amino acid sequence: CASSVVDRVVVTEAFF.

The chain carries TRBV11-2 and TRBJ2-5, with 7 positions matching TRBD1. CDR3 length: 16 residues. V shed 1 base and J 5 bases; nucleotides not matched to a gene: 10. The germline gives CDR1 SGHAT, CDR2 FQNNGV. CDR3 in amino acids: CASSLGLIGGKETQYF. The CDR3 bases are TGTGCCAGCAGCTTAGGTCTGATAGGGGGCAAGGAGACCCAGTACTTC.

V usage is TRBV7-6 and J usage is TRBJ2-7; the D gene is possibly TRBD2 (6 bases). V shed 5 bases and J shed 0 bases, with 11 bases lying between them. The germline V gene encodes CDR1 SGHVS and CDR2 FNYEAQ. The CDR3 extends over 14 amino acids. The CDR3 DNA reads as TGTGCCAGCAGCGATAGCGGCTACTCCTACGAGCAGTACTTC. Amino acid sequence: CASSDSGYSYEQYF.

The V call is TRBV6-6, the J call TRBJ2-5, with D hard to call. Looked up from germline, CDR1 is MNHNY and CDR2 is SVGAGI (reference sequence). The CDR3 spans 13 residues. The ends were cut back, 9 bases at V and 1 base at J, with 12 bases in the middle. CDR3 sequence: CASETRLQETQYF. The DNA of the CDR3 is TGTGCCAGTGAAACTCGCCTCCAAGAGACCCAGTACTTC.

V gene TRBV11-2 combines with J gene TRBJ2-7, with 11 positions matching TRBD1. J was trimmed by 2 bases and V by 3 bases; bases with no gene match: 6. Germline V lookup: CDR1 SGHAT, CDR2 FQNNGV. This CDR3 has 16 residues. In DNA, the CDR3 is TGTGCCAGCAGCTTCGGGACAGGGGGGGCCACCTACGAGCAGTACTTC. This translates into CASSFGTGGATYEQYF.

CDR3 sequence (DNA): TGTGCCTGGAGTTGGACAGGGATGAGCTATGGCTACACCTTC. This encodes CAWSWTGMSYGYTF. The chain combines TRBV30 with TRBJ1-2; TRBD1 aligns across 8 bases. CDR1 and CDR2 from the germline V gene are GTSNPN and SVGIG (reference sequence). The CDR3 has 14 amino acids. Trimming cost V 2 bases and J 4 bases; bases outside gene matches: 6.

This chain joins TRBV11-2 and TRBJ1-1; D is ambiguous. Per the germline V gene, CDR1 is SGHAT and CDR2 is FQNNGV. Trimming took 1 base from V and 8 from J, leaving 11 bases between them. CDR3 length: 13 amino acids. CDR3 DNA: TGTGCCAGCAGCTTAGCGGGAAGGAACGAAGCTTTCTTT. Protein sequence: CASSLAGRNEAFF.

V and J are TRBV9 and TRBJ2-7; D perhaps matches TRBD1 (6 bases). CDR3 length: 13 residues. Deletions cut 4 bases from V and 5 bases from J, with 13 bases between. Germline CDR1 and CDR2: SGDLS and YYNGEE. As DNA, the CDR3 is TGTGCCAGCAGCCCGGGACATGGGAACGAGCAGTACTTC. Protein: CASSPGHGNEQYF.

This chain joins TRBV5-6 and TRBJ2-7; 9 positions agree with TRBD2. Looked up from germline, CDR1 is SGHDT and CDR2 is YYEEEE. The CDR3 is 14 amino acids. The ends lost 0 bases at V and 3 bases at J; junction bases unmatched: 1. The DNA for the CDR3 is TGTGCCAGCAGCTTGGCTAGCGGGAACTACGAGCAGTACTTC. Residues: CASSLASGNYEQYF.

The chain employs TRBV11-3 and TRBJ2-7, with 10 bases that match TRBD2. Germline CDR1 SGHNT, CDR2 YENEEA. Trimming cost V 0 bases and J 3 bases; bases outside gene matches: 8. The CDR3 extends over 17 amino acids. The CDR3 DNA reads TGTGCCAGCAGCTTAGAAGATGGACTAGCGGAGCTCTACGAGCAGTACTTC. It encodes CASSLEDGLAELYEQYF.

This clone was seen a single time. The V and J genes are TRBV25-1 and TRBJ2-1; D not resolved. Trimming cost V 5 bases and J 5 bases, with 7 bases left between them. The CDR3 length is 12 residues. Germline loops: CDR1 MGHDK, CDR2 SYGVNS. CDR3 loop: CASSLQDNEQFF. In DNA form, the CDR3 reads TGTGCCAGCAGTTTGCAGGACAATGAGCAGTTCTTC.

This sequence joins TRBV4-3 and TRBJ2-1, with TRBD2 matching 9 bases. V was pared by 0 bases and J by 8 bases, with 5 bases of the junction left unmatched. Looked up from germline, CDR1 is LGHNA and CDR2 is YSLEER. The CDR3 totals 15 residues. CDR3 protein: CASSQDSGSLYEQFF. The DNA of the CDR3 is TGCGCCAGCAGCCAAGATAGCGGGAGTCTTTATGAGCAGTTCTTC.

This sequence joins TRBV7-2 and TRBJ2-1, with D possibly matching TRBD1 (5 bases). This CDR3 has 14 residues. V shed 0 bases and J shed 3 bases, with 6 bases lying between them. The germline V gene has CDR1 SGHTA and CDR2 FQGNSA. CDR3 region: CASSLAGVYNEQFF. CDR3 DNA sequence: TGTGCCAGCAGCTTAGCAGGGGTCTACAATGAGCAGTTCTTC.

This chain links TRBV27 with TRBJ2-1, with 9 bases identical to TRBD2. This CDR3 has 16 amino acids. Trimming at V came to 1 base and at J to 1 base, leaving 2 bases not matched to a gene. CDR1 is MNHEY, CDR2 SMNVEV, per germline (reference sequence). In nucleotides, the CDR3 is TGTGCCAGCAGTTTATATCTAGCGGGATCCTACAATGAGCAGTTCTTC. Translated: CASSLYLAGSYNEQFF.

This clone was recorded a few times. The V gene is TRBV27, the J gene TRBJ2-7; a possible D gene is TRBD1 (5 bases). Germline values: CDR1 MNHEY, CDR2 SMNVEV (reference sequence). The V gene lost 5 bases and the J gene lost 8 bases, with 19 bases spanning the gap. CDR3 size: 14 residues. The CDR3 sequence: CASSPLGPQGKQYF. CDR3 DNA: TGTGCCAGCAGTCCCCTTGGTCCCCAGGGCAAGCAGTACTTC.

This clone was detected only once. This sequence joins TRBV14 and TRBJ2-3, with D possibly matching TRBD2 (5 bases). V was trimmed by 1 base and J by 7 bases, leaving 21 bases between them. The germline CDR1 and CDR2 sequences are SGHDN and FVKESK. CDR3 length: 17 amino acids. CDR3 in DNA: TGTGCCAGCAGCCAAGCGGGGTTTCAAGGGAGACTGAATACGCAGTATTTT. It codes for CASSQAGFQGRLNTQYF.

This rearrangement joins TRBV5-6 to TRBJ1-1, with D possibly matching TRBD1 (5 bases). The CDR3 has 17 residues. Germline V CDR1 and CDR2: SGHDT, YYEEEE. V was pared by 0 bases and J by 0 bases, with 15 bases between. Written as DNA, the CDR3 is TGTGCCAGCAGCTTGGGACAGCTCAGACTCATGAACACTGAAGCTTTCTTT. Protein product: CASSLGQLRLMNTEAFF.

The chain carries TRBV7-2 and TRBJ2-7; no reliable D call. This CDR3 has 12 residues. Per germline, CDR1 SGHTA and CDR2 FQGNSA. V lost 1 base, J lost 3 bases, and 4 bases lay in between. The CDR3 DNA reads as TGTGCCAGCAGCTTAGAACTCTACGAGCAGTACTTC. Amino acid sequence: CASSLELYEQYF.

The rearrangement uses TRBV4-1 and TRBJ1-2, with 7 bases fitting TRBD1. CDR3 length: 14 residues. The germline gives CDR1 MGHRA, CDR2 YSYEKL. Trimming at V came to 3 bases and at J to 3 bases, leaving 4 bases not matched to a gene. CDR3 in amino acids: CASSHADRDYGYTF. CDR3 coding DNA: TGCGCCAGCAGCCATGCTGACAGGGACTATGGCTACACCTTC.